The 25 T cell receptor beta chains below were found in one sample sequenced in a study of T-cell reconstitution after alpha-beta-depleted transplantation in children. Unique molecular identifiers were used in preparing the TCRbeta library. TCRdb reanalysed the PCR reads using MiXCR and keeps one entry per CDR3 protein. The data contain over 400,000 distinct CDR3 sequences, approximately 41% of them seen just once; the ten biggest clones take up under 35%. The sample here was PBMCs, taken before TCRalphabeta/CD19-depleted stem cell transplant. Receptors originate from a girl aged 2 to 10 with aplastic anemia, due to receive a stem cell transplant.

This clonotype was seen a handful of times. The chain couples TRBV29-1 to TRBJ1-1, with TRBD1 identical over 9 bases. V was clipped by 7 bases and J by 8 bases; unmatched bases: 11. This CDR3 contains 13 residues. Germline values: CDR1 SQVTM, CDR2 ANQGSEA. The CDR3 DNA reads TGCAGCGCGGACAGGGGCCGTTCAGGGGAAGCTTTCTTT. Translation gives CSADRGRSGEAFF.

In its sample, this clonotype was seen a few times. This chain links TRBV27 with TRBJ2-1; TRBD2 matches at 11 bases. This CDR3 region has 15 residues. Per the germline V gene, CDR1 is MNHEY and CDR2 is SMNVEV (reference sequence). Losses at the gene ends were 7 bases for V and 4 bases for J; bases not matched to a gene: 6. The CDR3 is CASTPGTSGYNEQFF. CDR3 coding DNA: TGTGCCAGCACTCCCGGGACTAGCGGATACAATGAGCAGTTCTTC.

The chain joins TRBV7-9 to TRBJ2-7; 7 bases are shared with TRBD1. V gave up 6 bases and J gave up 5 bases; unmatched junction bases: 10. CDR1 is SEHNR and CDR2 is FQNEAQ in the germline V gene (reference sequence). This CDR3 comprises 14 residues. The CDR3 is CASRSGQVGDEQYF. The DNA for the CDR3 is TGTGCCAGCAGGTCAGGACAGGTTGGCGACGAGCAGTACTTC.

This clonotype was counted ten times or more. This chain joins TRBV9 and TRBJ2-7; D ambiguous. V gave up 4 bases and J gave up 7 bases, with 24 bases separating them. The CDR3 has 16 amino acids. The V gene's germline CDR1 is SGDLS and CDR2 YYNGEE. The CDR3 reads CASSPFGGTLYGEQYF. For the CDR3, the DNA is TGTGCCAGCAGCCCCTTCGGTGGAACCCTCTATGGTGAGCAGTACTTC.

This clonotype was recorded a few times. The rearrangement joins TRBV5-1 to TRBJ2-5; 8 nucleotides agree with TRBD2. V was clipped by 1 base and J by 4 bases; unmatched bases: 3. The CDR3 is 14 amino acids. CDR1 SGHRS and CDR2 YFSETQ come from the germline V gene. The CDR3 bases are TGCGCCAGCAGCTTGTGGGCGGGAGGAGAGACCCAGTACTTC. Translating it yields CASSLWAGGETQYF.

In this sample, this clonotype turned up many times. This chain links TRBV28 with TRBJ1-2; TRBD1 might be the D (5 bases). The CDR3 is 15 residues long. CDR1 is MDHEN, CDR2 SYDVKM, per germline. Trimming shortened V by 3 bases and J by 7 bases, and 18 bases separated the two germline ends. CDR3 sequence reads: CASSFRGEGRGGYTF. The CDR3 DNA is TGTGCCAGCAGTTTCCGTGGGGAGGGGAGAGGTGGCTACACCTTC.

This clonotype was observed a handful of times. CDR3 amino acids: CSVDGGPKTGEQYF. The CDR3 coding sequence is TGCAGCGTTGACGGGGGCCCAAAAACTGGCGAGCAGTACTTC. This rearrangement joins TRBV29-1 to TRBJ2-7; D is tentatively TRBD1 or TRBD2 (6 bases each). Trimming took off 3 bases at V and 6 bases at J, with 18 bases between the two ends. The CDR3 contains 14 residues. CDR1 is SQVTM and CDR2 is ANQGSEA in the germline V gene.

The chain employs TRBV2 and TRBJ2-7, with D possibly matching TRBD2 (6 bases). CDR3 size: 12 residues. Germline values: CDR1 SNHLY, CDR2 FYNNEI. Trimming pared 10 bases from V and 6 bases from J, leaving 16 bases between. The CDR3 is CATATSQVEQYF. In DNA form, the CDR3 reads TGTGCCACCGCGACTAGTCAGGTCGAGCAGTACTTC.

The chain couples TRBV5-1 to TRBJ2-1; D uncertain. Germline V gene lookup returns CDR1 SGHRS and CDR2 YFSETQ. This CDR3 contains 16 residues. Trimming removed 0 bases from V and 3 bases from J, with 13 bases in between. Here the CDR3 DNA reads TGCGCCAGCAGCTTGGGACGAGACCCCGGCTACAATGAGCAGTTCTTC. Protein product: CASSLGRDPGYNEQFF.

The chain has TRBV5-4 and TRBJ1-4; 9 bases agree with TRBD1. Germline V gene lookup returns CDR1 SGHNT and CDR2 YYREEE (reference sequence). This CDR3 is built from 15 residues. The V segment lost 2 bases and the J segment 8 bases; nucleotides outside the gene matches: 7. The CDR3: CASSLWGTGTEKLFF. CDR3 nucleotides: TGTGCCAGCAGCTTATGGGGGACAGGGACGGAAAAACTGTTTTTT.

The sample holds many counts of this clonotype. The genes are TRBV20-1 and TRBJ2-2, with 7 bases that match TRBD2. The germline gives CDR1 DFQATT, CDR2 SNEGSKA (reference sequence). V shed 3 bases and J 5 bases; nucleotides not matched to a gene: 18. CDR3 length equals 18 residues. CDR3 DNA: TGCAGTGCTAGTGGGTCCCTCGGTGGGGGAGGGAGGACCGGGGAGCTGTTTTTT. Translating it yields CSASGSLGGGGRTGELFF.

The chain combines TRBV27 with TRBJ2-7; 8 nucleotides match TRBD1. This CDR3 is 14 amino acids long. Germline-derived CDR1 and CDR2 are MNHEY and SMNVEV (reference sequence). Germline trimming cut 5 bases from V and 2 bases from J; bases unmatched to any gene: 5. Here the CDR3 reads CASSPTDRAYEQYF. Written as DNA, the CDR3 is TGTGCCAGCAGTCCTACGGACAGGGCCTACGAGCAGTACTTC.

The chain couples TRBV20-1 to TRBJ1-2, with D unclear. Germline CDR1 is DFQATT and CDR2 is SNEGSKA (reference sequence). This CDR3 has 13 residues. The CDR3 bases are TGCAGCCCGGAGCGGCCCGAGAACGTGGGCTACACCTTC. This encodes CSPERPENVGYTF.

The chain is built from TRBV5-1 and TRBJ1-5; 9 bases line up with TRBD1. Germline values: CDR1 SGHRS, CDR2 YFSETQ. The ends lost 4 bases at V and 5 bases at J; junction bases unmatched: 4. The CDR3 consists of 14 residues. The DNA for the CDR3 is TGCGCCAGCAGCCGGGGACAGGGTGATCAGCCCCAGCATTTT. Its protein is CASSRGQGDQPQHF.

The chain has TRBV20-1 and TRBJ1-3; TRBD1 is a possible D gene (5 bases). Germline V gene data show CDR1 as DFQATT and CDR2 as SNEGSKA (reference sequence). V was clipped by 2 bases and J by 7 bases, with 15 bases between them. The CDR3 contains 14 residues. CDR3 amino acids: CSARHVRVGNTIYF. The DNA of the CDR3 is TGCAGTGCTAGACATGTCAGGGTGGGGAACACCATATATTTT.

In this sample, this clonotype turned up once. The rearrangement uses TRBV20-1 and TRBJ1-6; 7 bases are a match to TRBD1. Unmatched junction bases numbered 2, after V lost 3 bases and J lost 6 bases. The V gene's germline CDR1 is DFQATT and CDR2 SNEGSKA (reference sequence). The CDR3 totals 13 residues. The CDR3 loop is CSARGTANSPLHF. The CDR3 bases are TGCAGTGCTAGGGGGACAGCTAATTCACCCCTCCACTTT.

This clonotype was detected ten times or more. This chain uses TRBV5-1 with TRBJ2-1; D call uncertain. Germline CDR1 SGHRS, CDR2 YFSETQ. V lost 5 bases, J lost 4 bases, and 13 bases lay in between. The CDR3 has 14 amino acids. The DNA of the CDR3 is TGCGCCAGCAGTTCTGACGTAGGGTACAATGAGCAGTTCTTC. Translating gives CASSSDVGYNEQFF.

The chain couples TRBV29-1 to TRBJ2-5; D gene ambiguous. Germline V lookup: CDR1 SQVTM, CDR2 ANQGSEA. The CDR3 runs to 15 residues. Trimming pared 4 bases from V and 3 bases from J, leaving 18 bases between. The CDR3 coding sequence is TGCAGCGTTGGAGAGGCCAGTCGCGTGGAAGAGACCCAGTACTTC. Translated: CSVGEASRVEETQYF.

The chain employs TRBV29-1 and TRBJ2-1; 9 bases match TRBD1. This CDR3 region has 13 residues. Germline CDR1 and CDR2: SQVTM and ANQGSEA. V gave up 8 bases and J gave up 3 bases; unmatched junction bases: 5. The CDR3 DNA reads as TGCAGCTTTAGACAGGGGGTCTACAATGAGCAGTTCTTC. Its protein product is CSFRQGVYNEQFF.

This clonotype was observed a few times. V usage is TRBV7-3 and J usage is TRBJ1-1, with D maybe TRBD1 (5 bases). The CDR3 contains 13 residues. Trimming removed 4 bases at V and 7 bases at J, with 13 bases between. CDR1 and CDR2 (germline): SGHTA, FQGTGA. CDR3 DNA sequence: TGTGCCAGCAGCTCGGGACCCACGCTTGAAGCTTTCTTT. It translates to CASSSGPTLEAFF.

V is TRBV7-2 and J is TRBJ2-3; D is possibly TRBD2 (6 bases). The CDR3 has 15 amino acids. CDR1 is SGHTA and CDR2 is FQGNSA in the germline V gene. Trimming removed 7 bases from V and 0 bases from J, with 14 bases in between. The CDR3 DNA is TGTGCCAGCACCCCGGACGGGACTAGCACAGATACGCAGTATTTT. It encodes CASTPDGTSTDTQYF.

The chain links TRBV6-5 to TRBJ2-1; 10 nucleotides agree with TRBD2. V lost 0 bases and J lost 9; bases outside the gene matches: 8. CDR1 MNHEY and CDR2 SVGAGI come from the germline V gene. The length of the CDR3 is 16 residues. The DNA of the CDR3 is TGTGCCAGCAGTTACTCAGTCGGACTAGCGGCTGGTGAGCAGTTCTTC. Its protein is CASSYSVGLAAGEQFF.

The V call is TRBV5-1, the J call TRBJ2-3, with D unresolved. The CDR3 length is 12 residues. V gave up 3 bases and J gave up 11 bases, with 13 bases separating them. Germline lookup yields CDR1 SGHRS and CDR2 YFSETQ. The CDR3 spells CASSSPRVGQYF. CDR3 bases: TGCGCCAGCAGCTCCCCTAGAGTGGGGCAGTATTTT.

This chain links TRBV20-1 with TRBJ1-2; 8 positions agree with TRBD1. This CDR3 has 12 residues. The germline V gene has CDR1 DFQATT and CDR2 SNEGSKA (reference sequence). For the CDR3, the DNA is TGCACCTCCCCCAGGGGGCTCTATGGCTACACCTTC. This sequence encodes CTSPRGLYGYTF.

The genes are TRBV29-1 and TRBJ2-1; D not resolved. This CDR3 is built from 11 residues. Trimming left V 4 bases short and J 8 bases short, with 9 bases between. Germline CDR1 SQVTM, CDR2 ANQGSEA. The CDR3 DNA is TGCAGCGTTGGGGCTAGGGATGAGCAGTTCTTC. Protein product: CSVGARDEQFF.